This paragraph covers one TCR beta chain sequence. This specimen belongs to a study of regulatory T cells in long-lasting Graves disease. For TCR beta, libraries came from iRepertoire HTBI primers and Arm-PCR of CDR3 regions. From the multiplex PCR reads, TCRdb called clonotypes with MiXCR, one entry per CDR3 protein. The sample has 200,000 to 250,000 distinct CDR3 sequences, around 16% seen once; the top ten hold less than 25%. Germline loops: CDR1 MDHEN, CDR2 SYDVKM. The CDR3 is 12 amino acids. V lost 7 bases to trimming and J lost 5 bases, with 11 bases between them. Time point described: newly diagnosed GD, antithyroid drugs for less than 3 months. PBMC RNA was the source of the TCR library.

The chain uses TRBV28 and TRBJ2-5; D is tentatively TRBD1 or TRBD2 (5 bases each). This specimen was peripheral blood mononuclear cells (PBMCs), taken at new diagnosis, from a patient treated with antithyroid drugs. The receptor was derived from a female donor with Graves disease. The CDR3 bases are TGTGCCAGCAAAGCAGGGACCGAGACCCAGTACTTC. This sequence encodes CASKAGTETQYF.